This T cell receptor beta chain was profiled in a study of neurological immune-mediated disorders. The starting material, 2 million PBMCs stored at -80 C, gave rise to the unsorted libraries. Study results and limitations: Whereas HTLV-1-associated myelopathy showed the most TCR clonal expansion, multiple sclerosis showed the least, with levels below those of healthy controls.

The germline V and J ends were trimmed by 2 bases and 7 bases, with 11 bases remaining between them. There are 13 residues in the CDR3. CDR1 KGHSH and CDR2 LQKENI come from the germline V gene. Over 190 million TCR-beta sequences from 15-18 subjects came out of each sequencing run. A single record per CDR3 protein comes from TCRdb applying MiXCR to the 5' RACE reads. This repertoire shows roughly 30,000 distinct CDR3 sequences, 4.6% found once; its top ten account for more than 20%. This clonotype has at least ten counts. Antigen specificity is unknown. This receptor was obtained from a man between 18 and 29 years old in good health. The V gene is TRBV18, the J gene TRBJ1-1; D is perhaps TRBD1 (5 bases). Specimen: PBMCs. CDR3 DNA: TGTGCCAGCTCACCAGTCGTAGGGGATGAAGCTTTCTTT. The encoded protein is CASSPVVGDEAFF.